Presented here are 28 T cell receptor beta chains from one specimen sequenced in a study of CD8 T cells in Susac syndrome. Random hexamers were used to reverse transcribe roughly 0.45 to 1 ug of RNA. TCRdb redid the calling of the immunoSEQ multiplex PCR reads with MiXCR, one entry per CDR3 protein. The profile shows around 220,000 distinct CDR3 sequences, 80% to 95% of them singletons. Sequenced: CD8+ T cells from PBMCs. These receptors all stem from a human donor with multiple sclerosis.

The chain employs TRBV4-1 and TRBJ2-2; maybe TRBD1 (6 bases). Germline lookup yields CDR1 MGHRA and CDR2 YSYEKL. Trimming left V 4 bases short and J 1 base short, with 13 bases between. The length of the CDR3 is 16 residues. The CDR3 DNA follows: TGCGCCAGCAGCCCGACCCCGACAGGGAACACCGGGGAGCTGTTTTTT. Protein sequence: CASSPTPTGNTGELFF.

The chain combines TRBV6-6 with TRBJ1-6; weak D call: TRBD1 (6 bases). The CDR3 is 15 amino acids. Germline lookup yields CDR1 MNHNY and CDR2 SVGAGI (reference sequence). V lost 2 bases and J 5 bases, leaving 10 bases between the germline ends. CDR3 region: CASSYRGFDNSPLHF. The CDR3 DNA reads TGTGCCAGCAGTTACAGGGGGTTCGATAATTCACCCCTCCACTTT.

The rearrangement joins TRBV12-3 or TRBV12-4 to TRBJ1-2; D is possibly TRBD1 (6 bases). V lost 6 bases and J lost 7, with 12 bases in between. This CDR3 contains 12 residues. In nucleotides, the CDR3 is TGTGCCAGCAGCAGGGGTGGAGGTGGCTACACCTTC. Protein: CASSRGGGGYTF.

The rearrangement uses TRBV12-3 or TRBV12-4 and TRBJ1-6; the match to TRBD1 covers 7 bases. J gave up 8 bases and V 1 base, and 2 bases lay outside the gene matches. This CDR3 comprises 14 residues. CDR3 bases: TGTGCCAGCAGTTTAGGGGACAGTCATTCACCCCTCCACTTT. Translation gives CASSLGDSHSPLHF.

The genes are TRBV14 and TRBJ1-5; D is ambiguous. The germline CDR1 and CDR2 sequences are SGHDN and FVKESK. The CDR3 spans 19 residues. Trimming stripped 1 base from V and 7 bases from J, with 26 bases between. The CDR3 DNA follows: TGTGCCAGCAGCCAAGCTTACCGTCACGACAAAAGGGAGCGCCAGCCCCAGCATTTT. It specifies CASSQAYRHDKRERQPQHF.

The chain carries TRBV16 and TRBJ1-1, with D unclear. Germline lookup yields CDR1 KGHSY and CDR2 FQNENV. The V gene lost 2 bases and the J gene lost 1 base, with 5 bases spanning the gap. This CDR3 contains 13 residues. CDR3 sequence: CASSQMANTEAFF. For the CDR3, the DNA is TGTGCCAGCAGCCAAATGGCGAACACTGAAGCTTTCTTT. Drawing the rest from reference TRBV16 and TRBJ1-1, the complete variable domain is GEEVAQTPKHLVRGEGQKAKLYCAPIKGHSYVFWYQQVLKNEFKFLISFQNENVFDETGMPKERFSAKCLPNSPCSLEIQATKLEDSAVYFCASSQMANTEAFFGQGTRLTVV.

The V call is TRBV28, the J call TRBJ1-1, with a possible D match to TRBD1 (6 bases). Germline assignment: CDR1 MDHEN and CDR2 SYDVKM. V shed 6 bases and J shed 4 bases, with 18 bases lying between them. This CDR3 spans 15 amino acids. The CDR3 DNA reads as TGTGCCAGCAGCACGACGCCAGGGGTGGGCACTGAAGCTTTCTTT. As protein: CASSTTPGVGTEAFF.

The gene calls are TRBV18 and TRBJ2-7, with D unresolved. CDR1 and CDR2 (germline): KGHSH, LQKENI. V was cut by 3 bases and J by 1 base, with 7 bases left in between. The CDR3 consists of 13 residues. The CDR3 loop is CASSPGRSYEQYF. CDR3 bases: TGTGCCAGCTCACCGGGCCGGTCCTACGAGCAGTACTTC.

The rearrangement uses TRBV11-2 and TRBJ1-1; D remains ambiguous. In germline, CDR1 is SGHAT, CDR2 FQNNGV. This CDR3 comprises 14 residues. V lost 5 bases to trimming and J lost 4 bases, with 14 bases between them. CDR3 DNA sequence: TGTGCCAGCAGCCGCGGTTTGCTGGGCACTGAAGCTTTCTTT. Protein: CASSRGLLGTEAFF.

The chain links TRBV9 to TRBJ2-2, with 8 bases lining up with TRBD2. Germline loops: CDR1 SGDLS, CDR2 YYNGEE. The J segment lost 6 bases and the V segment lost 3 bases, leaving 13 bases of the junction unmatched. The CDR3 totals 17 residues. The CDR3 loop is CASSAPSGGAGAGELFF. CDR3 coding DNA: TGTGCCAGCAGCGCCCCATCGGGGGGAGCGGGGGCCGGGGAGCTGTTTTTT.

This clonotype has only one observation. The V gene is TRBV19, the J gene TRBJ2-2; D is ambiguous. This CDR3 has 16 residues. The germline V and J ends were trimmed by 3 bases and 2 bases, with 13 bases remaining between them. Germline lookup yields CDR1 LNHDA and CDR2 SQIVND (reference sequence). Written as DNA, the CDR3 is TGTGCCAGTAGTATTGCCCCGACTGTTAACACCGGGGAGCTGTTTTTT. Protein: CASSIAPTVNTGELFF.

This clonotype was counted once. This chain connects TRBV7-8 to TRBJ1-6; TRBD1 matches at 7 bases. V dropped 3 bases and J dropped 10; count of bases not matched to a gene: 12. Germline V gene lookup returns CDR1 SGHVS and CDR2 FQNEAQ. There are 16 residues in the CDR3. CDR3 loop: CASSLGLTGRNSPLHF. The CDR3 DNA is TGTGCCAGCAGCTTGGGGCTGACAGGGAGGAACTCACCCCTCCACTTT.

This rearrangement joins TRBV2 to TRBJ1-2; D may be TRBD1 (6 bases). CDR1 and CDR2 (germline): SNHLY, FYNNEI. V was shortened by 7 bases and J by 4 bases, with 16 bases between the two germline ends. The CDR3 sequence is 14 residues long. The CDR3 DNA reads as TGTGCCAGCAATGGGGGCGCGGCGGGCTATGGCTACACCTTC. It encodes CASNGGAAGYGYTF.

The rearrangement joins TRBV24-1 to TRBJ1-1, with D perhaps matching TRBD1 (6 bases). The ends were cut back, 8 bases at V and 4 bases at J, with 19 bases in the middle. This CDR3 region has 15 residues. In germline, CDR1 is KGHDR, CDR2 SFDVKD. The CDR3 sequence is CATTANRGRSTEAFF. DNA of the CDR3: TGTGCCACCACTGCAAATAGGGGGAGAAGCACTGAAGCTTTCTTT.

The rearrangement uses TRBV9 and TRBJ1-2; D perhaps matches TRBD1 (6 bases). Per germline, CDR1 SGDLS and CDR2 YYNGEE. V lost 4 bases to trimming and J lost 3 bases, with 19 bases between them. This CDR3 is 16 amino acids long. The CDR3 coding sequence is TGTGCCAGCAGCTCGAGGGAAACAGGGTGGGACTATGGCTACACCTTC. It is translated as CASSSRETGWDYGYTF.

This chain links TRBV7-2 with TRBJ1-3; D ambiguous. The V gene's germline CDR1 is SGHTA and CDR2 FQGNSA. This CDR3 has 17 residues. V dropped 3 bases and J dropped 0 bases, with 15 bases sitting between them. The CDR3 DNA sequence: TGTGCCAGCAGCTTTGGCCCCTACAGCTACTCTGGAAACACCATATATTTT. Its protein is CASSFGPYSYSGNTIYF.

This clonotype was observed once. The V call is TRBV25-1, the J call TRBJ2-2; D is undetermined. The germline CDR1 and CDR2 sequences are MGHDK and SYGVNS. Trimming removed 7 bases at V and 2 bases at J, with 11 bases between. This CDR3 spans 14 amino acids. The CDR3 nucleotides are TGTGCCAGCACCACACGAGGAAACACCGGGGAGCTGTTTTTT. This sequence encodes CASTTRGNTGELFF.

The V and J genes are TRBV5-4 and TRBJ2-5, with TRBD2 matching 11 bases. V lost 5 bases and J lost 5; bases outside the gene matches: 11. The CDR3 loop spans 16 amino acids. Germline lookup yields CDR1 SGHNT and CDR2 YYREEE (reference sequence). The CDR3 loop reads CASRPLSGGADETQYF. Here the CDR3 DNA reads TGTGCCAGCAGACCCCTTAGCGGGGGGGCCGATGAGACCCAGTACTTC.

J is TRBJ2-2 and V is TRBV7-9; D may be TRBD1 (6 bases). Germline V gives CDR1 SEHNR, CDR2 FQNEAQ (reference sequence). V was clipped by 3 bases and J by 3 bases, with 14 bases between them. The CDR3 sequence is 16 residues long. CDR3 DNA: TGTGCCAGCAGCTTGGGGGACGGGACACACACCGGGGAGCTGTTTTTT. Protein product: CASSLGDGTHTGELFF.

The V and J genes are TRBV2 and TRBJ2-1; no definite D call. Germline loops: CDR1 SNHLY, CDR2 FYNNEI. The CDR3 runs 15 residues. Trimming took off 5 bases at V and 0 bases at J, with 11 bases between the two ends. The CDR3 is CASSPPRFSYNEQFF. DNA of the CDR3: TGTGCCAGCAGTCCGCCCCGTTTCTCCTACAATGAGCAGTTCTTC.

The V gene is TRBV12-3 or TRBV12-4, the J gene TRBJ2-7; weak D call: TRBD1 (5 bases). Trimming stripped 4 bases from V and 0 bases from J, with 10 bases between. CDR3 length: 14 residues. The CDR3 DNA follows: TGTGCCAGCAGTTCCAGGGTTTCCTCCTACGAGCAGTACTTC. This sequence encodes CASSSRVSSYEQYF.

The chain joins TRBV27 to TRBJ2-3; 11 bases are shared with TRBD2. The germline CDR1 and CDR2 sequences are MNHEY and SMNVEV (reference sequence). The ends lost 6 bases at V and 5 bases at J; junction bases unmatched: 7. This CDR3 is 15 amino acids long. In DNA form, the CDR3 reads TGTGCCAGCAGGCCGGCTAGCGGGGGGCTAGATACGCAGTATTTT. It translates to CASRPASGGLDTQYF.

The V gene is TRBV5-8, the J gene TRBJ2-7; D may be TRBD1 (6 bases). Germline V lookup: CDR1 SGHTS, CDR2 YDEGEE. Trimming removed 4 bases at V and 2 bases at J, with 13 bases between. CDR3 length: 14 residues. The CDR3 nucleotides are TGTGCCAGCAGCCCACAGGGTAACACCTACGAGCAGTACTTC. Its protein is CASSPQGNTYEQYF.

The rearrangement links TRBV4-2 to TRBJ2-7; 10 nucleotides agree with TRBD2. In germline, CDR1 is LGHNA, CDR2 YNFKEQ. The CDR3 consists of 17 residues. V was pared by 0 bases and J by 3 bases, with 8 bases of the junction left unmatched. CDR3 loop: CASSQESASGSYYEQYF. CDR3 sequence (DNA): TGTGCCAGCAGCCAAGAGTCGGCTAGCGGGAGTTACTACGAGCAGTACTTC.

The V gene is TRBV12-3 or TRBV12-4, the J gene TRBJ2-3; 8 bases align to TRBD2. The CDR3 spans 15 residues. The V segment lost 2 bases and the J segment 5 bases; nucleotides outside the gene matches: 6. The DNA for the CDR3 is TGTGCCAGCAGTTTAAGGTCTAGCGGGTTAGATACGCAGTATTTT. It is translated as CASSLRSSGLDTQYF.

This sequence joins TRBV12-3 or TRBV12-4 and TRBJ2-4; D unresolved. The CDR3 is 14 amino acids. The V end was cut by 5 bases, the J end by 2 bases, with 10 bases between. The CDR3 sequence: CASSVGSSKNIQYF. For the CDR3, the DNA is TGTGCCAGCAGTGTAGGATCGTCCAAAAACATTCAGTACTTC.

The DNA of the CDR3 is TGTGCCAGCGAGGGTCTGGGGAATGAGCAGTTCTTC. Encoded protein: CASEGLGNEQFF. This chain joins TRBV6-2 or TRBV6-3 and TRBJ2-1, with a tentative D call TRBD2 (5 bases). The V end lost 8 bases, the J end lost 7 bases, and 12 bases lay between the germline ends. The CDR3 has 12 amino acids. Germline V lookup: CDR1 MNHEY, CDR2 SVGEGT.

The rearrangement links TRBV5-1 to TRBJ1-3, with no clear D. This CDR3 comprises 16 residues. The V end lost 4 bases, the J end lost 0 bases, and 14 bases lay between the germline ends. CDR1 and CDR2 from the germline V gene are SGHRS and YFSETQ. The CDR3 coding sequence is TGCGCCAGCAGCCCCGACCTCAACTTCTCTGGAAACACCATATATTTT. This gives the protein CASSPDLNFSGNTIYF.